These 21 T cell receptor beta chains share one sample of origin, sequenced in a study of blood T cell repertoires in COVID-19. The protocol was immunoSEQ multiplex PCR, while the TCRdb copy is restricted to in-frame clones and leaves out a portion. Of about 42,000 clones listed, 85% to 90% were seen once; the top ten hold more than 7.5%. Sequenced material: peripheral blood. The receptors originated from a man aged 30 to 45 with active or convalescent COVID-19.

The genes are TRBV5-4 and TRBJ1-4; no firm D call. Germline-derived CDR1 and CDR2 are SGHNT and YYREEE (reference sequence). This CDR3 has 13 residues. V was clipped by 0 bases and J by 10 bases, with 10 bases between them. The CDR3 is CASSLERGRKLFF. In DNA, the CDR3 is TGTGCCAGCAGCTTGGAACGAGGGCGAAAACTGTTTTTT.

The chain is built from TRBV14 and TRBJ1-6, with D perhaps matching TRBD1 (6 bases). The germline CDR1 and CDR2 sequences are SGHDN and FVKESK. The V and J ends lost 5 bases and 14 bases respectively, with 16 bases between them. This CDR3 region has 13 residues. The CDR3 DNA follows: TGTGCCAGCAGCGCTCAGGGGTTTGGGTCCCTCCACTTT. Amino acid sequence: CASSAQGFGSLHF.

J is TRBJ1-3 and V is TRBV11-3; D not resolved. The CDR3 spans 19 residues. V lost 2 bases, J lost 0 bases, and 20 bases lay in between. Germline V CDR1 and CDR2: SGHNT, YENEEA. CDR3: CASSLPIPRTEGSGNTIYF. CDR3 nucleotide sequence: TGTGCCAGCAGCTTACCAATACCTCGGACTGAAGGCTCTGGAAACACCATATATTTT.

The sample holds one count of this clone. This chain connects TRBV3-1 (or the pseudogene TRBV3-2) to TRBJ1-2; TRBD1 aligns across 7 bases. In germline, CDR1 is LGHDT, CDR2 YNNKEL (reference sequence). Trimming cost V 4 bases and J 2 bases; bases outside gene matches: 13. This CDR3 spans 17 amino acids. CDR3 sequence (DNA): TGTGCCAGCAGCCCAAATTACAGGGGCTATGAGAACTATGGCTACACCTTC. Amino acids: CASSPNYRGYENYGYTF.

Sample share makes this clone medium-sized. V usage is TRBV11-2 and J usage is TRBJ2-5, with TRBD2 as a possible D gene (5 bases). With 2 bases removed from V and 2 bases from J, the gap between germline ends came to 6 bases. The CDR3 is made up of 13 amino acids. CDR1 SGHAT and CDR2 FQNNGV come from the germline V gene. In nucleotides, the CDR3 is TGTGCCAGCAGCTTATGGAGGCAAGAGACCCAGTACTTC. Residues: CASSLWRQETQYF.

The gene calls are TRBV27 and TRBJ1-5; D possibly corresponds to TRBD1 (5 bases). The V gene's germline CDR1 is MNHEY and CDR2 SMNVEV (reference sequence). The V end was cut by 6 bases, the J end by 4 bases, with 19 bases between. There are 16 residues in the CDR3. The CDR3 nucleotides read TGTGCCAGCAGGGGGGGACCGGCCAGGATGAATCAGCCCCAGCATTTT. Encoded protein: CASRGGPARMNQPQHF.

Only one count was recorded for this clone. V usage is TRBV9 and J usage is TRBJ1-1; TRBD1 aligns across 7 bases. The CDR3 length is 14 residues. V lost 6 bases, J lost 0 bases, and 5 bases stayed unmatched. Germline V gene sequence: CDR1 SGDLS, CDR2 YYNGEE. CDR3 region: CASNKGQLNTEAFF. CDR3 DNA sequence: TGTGCCAGCAACAAGGGACAGTTGAACACTGAAGCTTTCTTT.

V gene TRBV9 combines with J gene TRBJ2-3; 9 bases align to TRBD2. The CDR3 runs 16 residues. The ends lost 3 bases at V and 2 bases at J; junction bases unmatched: 7. Looked up from germline, CDR1 is SGDLS and CDR2 is YYNGEE. DNA of the CDR3: TGTGCCAGCAGCGAGGGACTAGCCGGAGTCACAGATACGCAGTATTTT. Translation: CASSEGLAGVTDTQYF.

This chain joins TRBV2 and TRBJ1-2; 8 bases line up with TRBD1. The CDR3 loop spans 16 amino acids. V shed 11 bases, J shed 5 bases, and the junction held 19 bases outside the gene matches. From germline, CDR1 is SNHLY and CDR2 FYNNEI. The chain's CDR3 is CACLHRTGGVGYGYTF. CDR3 coding DNA: TGTGCCTGCCTACACAGAACAGGGGGTGTGGGATATGGCTACACCTTC.

This clone has a single count. V is TRBV29-1 and J is TRBJ1-3; D uncertain. Trimming removed 3 bases from V and 0 bases from J, with 9 bases in between. This CDR3 is 14 amino acids long. CDR1 and CDR2 (germline): SQVTM, ANQGSEA. Written as DNA, the CDR3 is TGCAGCGTTGAGCTCTGGAGCTCTGGAAACACCATATATTTT. As protein: CSVELWSSGNTIYF. The full variable domain, with the rest looked up from reference TRBV29-1 and TRBJ1-3, is SAVISQKPSRDICQRGTSLTIQCQVDSQVTMMFWYRQQPGQSLTLIATANQGSEATYESGFVIDKFPISRPNLTFSTLTVSNMSPEDSSIYLCSVELWSSGNTIYFGEGSWLTVV.

The chain is built from TRBV6-4 and TRBJ2-2; D may be TRBD1 (6 bases). The V gene's germline CDR1 is MRHNA and CDR2 SNTAGT. The CDR3 runs 14 residues. With 3 bases removed from V and 6 bases from J, the gap between germline ends came to 11 bases. CDR3 region: CASSEAGAPGELFF. The DNA of the CDR3 is TGTGCCAGCAGTGAGGCAGGGGCCCCCGGGGAGCTGTTTTTT.

The gene calls are TRBV11-3 and TRBJ2-1; 10 bases map to TRBD2. Germline-derived CDR1 and CDR2 are SGHNT and YENEEA. This CDR3 region has 16 residues. V was clipped by 1 base and J by 2 bases; unmatched bases: 2. CDR3 residues: CASSLGAGGPYNEQFF. The CDR3 bases are TGTGCCAGCAGCTTAGGAGCGGGAGGGCCCTACAATGAGCAGTTCTTC.

The chain combines TRBV6-6 with TRBJ1-5, with D maybe TRBD1 (6 bases). The V and J ends lost 7 bases and 5 bases respectively, with 12 bases between them. Germline CDR1 and CDR2: MNHNY and SVGAGI (reference sequence). The CDR3 has 13 residues. CDR3 in amino acids: CASINREYQPQHF. The CDR3 DNA reads as TGTGCCAGCATTAACAGGGAGTATCAGCCCCAGCATTTT.

This chain uses TRBV19 with TRBJ2-5; 10 positions agree with TRBD1. Germline CDR1 and CDR2: LNHDA and SQIVND (reference sequence). V lost 8 bases and J lost 5; bases outside the gene matches: 14. The CDR3 spans 16 residues. In nucleotides, the CDR3 is TGTGCCAGTTCCCGACAGGGGGCGTCTTCAGGGGAGACCCAGTACTTC. The encoded protein is CASSRQGASSGETQYF.

This chain joins TRBV5-8 and TRBJ1-4; 7 bases align to TRBD1. With 4 bases clipped from V and 0 bases from J, the junction kept 6 bases outside the gene matches. The CDR3 covers 16 residues. Germline V gene data show CDR1 as SGHTS and CDR2 as YDEGEE. CDR3 bases: TGTGCCAGCAGCCCAGGGGGGAAGACAACTAATGAAAAACTGTTTTTT. It translates to CASSPGGKTTNEKLFF.

This chain joins TRBV14 and TRBJ2-1; D unresolved. This CDR3 region has 13 residues. V was cut by 3 bases and J by 4 bases, with 7 bases left in between. Germline loops: CDR1 SGHDN, CDR2 FVKESK. The CDR3, as DNA: TGTGCCAGCAGCCAGAGTGATTACAATGAGCAGTTCTTC. Translating gives CASSQSDYNEQFF. The variable domain in full, with the rest retrieved from reference TRBV14 and TRBJ2-1, is EAGVTQFPSHSVIEKGQTVTLRCDPISGHDNLYWYRRVMGKEIKFLLHFVKESKQDESGMPNNRFLAERTGGTYSTLKVQPAELEDSGVYFCASSQSDYNEQFFGPGTRLTVL.

This clone showed up just once. This chain connects TRBV21-1 to TRBJ2-1; TRBD2 is the table's D call and was not checked against the DNA. TRBV21-1 is reported as a pseudogene. CDR3 size: 19 residues. CDR3 DNA: TGTGCCAGCAGTCCCCTTCTAGCGGGAGGGCCGACGACAGGCAATGAGCAGTTCTTC. This codes for CASSPLLAGGPTTGNEQFF.

The rearrangement joins TRBV7-6 to TRBJ2-7; tentative D call: TRBD1 (6 bases). The V end was cut by 7 bases, the J end by 4 bases, with 20 bases between. The CDR3 length is 15 residues. Germline CDR1 is SGHVS and CDR2 is FNYEAQ. The CDR3 bases are TGTGCCAGCAAACGTCTCCCGGGACACGAATACGAGCAGTACTTC. Translating gives CASKRLPGHEYEQYF. Full variable domain (remainder filled in from reference TRBV7-6 and TRBJ2-7): GAGVSQSPRYKVTKRGQDVALRCDPISGHVSLYWYRQALGQGPEFLTYFNYEAQQDKSGLPNDRFSAERPEGSISTLTIQRTEQRDSAMYRCASKRLPGHEYEQYFGPGTRLTVT.

The rearrangement links TRBV7-2 to TRBJ2-5, with D unclear. The germline gives CDR1 SGHTA, CDR2 FQGNSA. Trimming shortened V by 1 base and J by 4 bases, and 13 bases separated the two germline ends. CDR3 length: 15 amino acids. The CDR3 sequence is CASSLGVVSGETQYF. CDR3 nucleotides: TGTGCCAGCAGCTTAGGAGTAGTAAGTGGAGAGACCCAGTACTTC.

This clone has more than one count but fewer than ten. The chain joins TRBV29-1 to TRBJ1-2; 7 bases map to TRBD1. The germline V gene encodes CDR1 SQVTM and CDR2 ANQGSEA. J was trimmed by 2 bases and V by 6 bases; bases with no gene match: 12. The CDR3 is 15 amino acids. CDR3 protein: CSVQRQGSGNYGYTF. As DNA, the CDR3 is TGCAGCGTCCAACGACAGGGAAGTGGGAACTATGGCTACACCTTC.

The table lists this clone with a count of one. V is TRBV5-4 and J is TRBJ2-7; 10 nucleotides match TRBD1. The CDR3 sequence is 15 residues long. V dropped 0 bases and J dropped 2; count of bases not matched to a gene: 2. Germline V CDR1 and CDR2: SGHNT, YYREEE (reference sequence). The CDR3 DNA follows: TGTGCCAGCAGCTTGGGGACAGGGGGACCCTACGAGCAGTACGTC. Its protein is CASSLGTGGPYEQYV.